This entry lists 3 T cell receptor beta chains sequenced from one sample in a study of blood T cell repertoires in COVID-19 (dated by TCRdb to between 2020 and 2021). Library construction relied on the immunoSEQ multiplex PCR assay. Imported from immuneACCESS, the table was reduced by TCRdb to in-frame sequences with V and J called. These copies leave out some clones; in studies compared against another copy, an unresolved V gene accounts for under half, and the cause of the remainder is not known. Across this sample there are more than 55,000 clones, with about 87% seen only once. The biggest ten clones account for around 6.9% of the sample. Sequencing was performed on peripheral blood. These receptors all come from a man in his 60s with active or convalescent COVID-19.

The CDR3 spells CASRTGLDTGELFF. In nucleotides, the CDR3 is TGTGCCAGCCGCACAGGGTTGGACACCGGGGAGCTGTTTTTT. The rearrangement links TRBV7-9 to TRBJ2-2, with D perhaps TRBD1 (6 bases). Per germline, CDR1 SEHNR and CDR2 FQNEAQ (reference sequence). This CDR3 region has 14 residues. V dropped 8 bases and J dropped 3 bases, with 13 bases sitting between them.

This clone came up once. This chain joins TRBV9 and TRBJ1-1, with 7 bases aligning to TRBD1. This CDR3 has 15 amino acids. Germline assignment: CDR1 SGDLS and CDR2 YYNGEE. Unmatched junction bases numbered 2, after V lost 0 bases and J lost 0 bases. Written as DNA, the CDR3 is TGTGCCAGCAGCGTAGTCCAGGGGGTGAACACTGAAGCTTTCTTT. Protein product: CASSVVQGVNTEAFF.

The V call is TRBV5-1, the J call TRBJ2-5; 7 bases map to TRBD2. Trimming cost V 0 bases and J 1 base; bases outside gene matches: 6. CDR3 length: 16 residues. Germline V gives CDR1 SGHRS, CDR2 YFSETQ. DNA of the CDR3: TGCGCCAGCAGCTTGGGGGCTAGCGGAGCCCAAGAGACCCAGTACTTC. This translates into CASSLGASGAQETQYF.